The source of this T cell receptor beta chain is a study of beta chain features in type 1 diabetes. Study-level points and caveats: Patients with Type 1 diabetes showed moderately but significantly shorter TCRB CDR3s in all four CD4+ subsets.

Reverse transcribing all isolated RNA meant expressed TCRB transcripts were sequenced. Data came from immunoSEQ multiplex PCR; TCRdb stores just in-frame clones and leaves some out. The table has 130,000 or so clones, approximately 10% seen once. Of note for this clone: Antigen: not known.

V dropped 6 bases and J dropped 7 bases, with 13 bases sitting between them. This CDR3 region has 13 residues. Germline V gene lookup returns CDR1 SGHAT and CDR2 FQDESV (reference sequence). Sequenced: central memory CD4+ T cells from blood. The TCR originated in a man aged 25 to 40 with type 1 diabetes. The chain links TRBV11-1 to TRBJ1-5; D possibly corresponds to TRBD1 (5 bases). CDR3 amino acids: CASSPGRSQPQHF. The DNA of the CDR3 is TGTGCCAGCAGTCCAGGGCGATCCCAGCCCCAGCATTTT.